This TCR beta chain comes out of a study of cytomegalovirus exposure and HLA in healthy donors. To note about this clone: Its antigen is not known.

Study-level findings and limits: Beyond CMV serostatus, there was no information to go on about immune exposure. Through in vitro validation, a few CMV-associated chains were shown to be specific for CMV antigens. The study reported that TCR beta sequences accurately predicted HLA-A and HLA-B alleles in most subjects. It is likely that the observed cluster of highly shared sequence variants was a sequencing artifact.

This CDR3 contains 15 residues. CDR1 SQVTM and CDR2 ANQGSEA come from the germline V gene. The J segment lost 3 bases and the V segment lost 5 bases, leaving 9 bases of the junction unmatched. 60 Vbeta and 13 Jbeta primers were used in PCR. TCRdb's table, derived via immunoSEQ multiplex PCR, lists solely in-frame clones and lacks some. The listing contains 74,000 or so clones. This clonotype was sampled from a woman in her sixties or seventies in good health and CMV-seronegative. The sample taken for sequencing was PBMCs. V is TRBV29-1 and J is TRBJ1-2; 10 bases line up with TRBD1. The CDR3 protein is CSVSLRDRGYYGYTF. The CDR3 DNA reads as TGCAGCGTTTCCCTCCGGGACAGGGGTTACTATGGCTACACCTTC.